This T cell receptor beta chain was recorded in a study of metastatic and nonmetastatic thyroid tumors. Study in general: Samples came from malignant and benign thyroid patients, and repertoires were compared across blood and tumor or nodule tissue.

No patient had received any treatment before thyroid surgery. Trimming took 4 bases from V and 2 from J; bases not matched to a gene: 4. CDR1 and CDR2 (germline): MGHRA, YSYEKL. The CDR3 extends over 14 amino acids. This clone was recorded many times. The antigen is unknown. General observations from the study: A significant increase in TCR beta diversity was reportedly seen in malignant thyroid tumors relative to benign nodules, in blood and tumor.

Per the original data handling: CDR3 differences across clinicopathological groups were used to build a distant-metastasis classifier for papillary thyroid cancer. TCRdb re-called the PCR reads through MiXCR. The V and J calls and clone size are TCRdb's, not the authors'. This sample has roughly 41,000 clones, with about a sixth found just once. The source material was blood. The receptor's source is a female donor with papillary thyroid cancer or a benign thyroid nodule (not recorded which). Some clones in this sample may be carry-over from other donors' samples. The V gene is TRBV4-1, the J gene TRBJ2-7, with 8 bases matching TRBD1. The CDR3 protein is CASSPGQGAYEQYF. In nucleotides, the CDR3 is TGCGCCAGCAGCCCTGGACAGGGCGCCTACGAGCAGTACTTC.